Each of the 18 T cell receptor beta chains below was sequenced from the same sample in a study of blood T cell repertoires in COVID-19. Generated by immunoSEQ multiplex PCR, the TCRdb table keeps only in-frame clones and is missing some. The sample lists 130,000 to 150,000 clones, over 70% occurring once. What was sequenced was peripheral blood. The source is a man aged 45 to 65 who had recovered from COVID-19.

The J gene is TRBJ2-1, the V gene TRBV7-2; D unclear. With 2 bases removed from V and 8 bases from J, the gap between germline ends came to 16 bases. This CDR3 has 15 amino acids. Germline loops: CDR1 SGHTA, CDR2 FQGNSA. This chain's CDR3 is CASSLSPPFLYEQFF. CDR3 nucleotide sequence: TGTGCCAGCAGCTTATCCCCCCCATTTTTGTATGAGCAGTTCTTC.

J is TRBJ2-3 and V is TRBV29-1; D not certain. V was trimmed by 4 bases and J by 1 base, leaving 6 bases between them. The CDR3 extends over 12 amino acids. Germline-derived CDR1 and CDR2 are SQVTM and ANQGSEA. The CDR3 is CSVVQGTDTQYF. In DNA form, the CDR3 reads TGCAGCGTTGTGCAGGGCACAGATACGCAGTATTTT.

This clone was counted a few times. The rearrangement uses TRBV4-3 and TRBJ1-1; D might be TRBD1 (6 bases). This CDR3 has 15 residues. Germline loops: CDR1 LGHNA, CDR2 YSLEER. V gave up 3 bases and J gave up 5 bases, with 16 bases separating them. The CDR3 DNA reads TGCGCCAGCAGCCATCAACAGGGTAATCCAACTGAAGCTTTCTTT. Its protein is CASSHQQGNPTEAFF.

This chain links TRBV5-1 with TRBJ2-7, with TRBD1 matching 9 bases. CDR3 size: 14 residues. Germline CDR1 is SGHRS and CDR2 is YFSETQ. V was clipped by 3 bases and J by 4 bases; unmatched bases: 5. For the CDR3, the DNA is TGCGCCAGCAGCTCGGGACAGGGTAAATACGAGCAGTACTTC. Translation: CASSSGQGKYEQYF.

J is TRBJ2-2 and V is TRBV9; 9 bases fit TRBD2. The junction had 4 bases not matched to a gene; V was cut back by 0 bases and J by 7 bases. This CDR3 spans 15 amino acids. CDR1 is SGDLS and CDR2 is YYNGEE in the germline V gene. The CDR3 reads CASSVGGGAGGELFF. CDR3 DNA sequence: TGTGCCAGCAGCGTAGGCGGGGGGGCCGGCGGGGAGCTGTTTTTT.

The rearrangement links TRBV6-2 or TRBV6-3 to TRBJ1-2; 8 bases fit TRBD1. Losses at the gene ends were 5 bases for V and 1 base for J; bases not matched to a gene: 9. The CDR3 is 16 residues long. The germline CDR1 and CDR2 sequences are MNHEY and SVGEGT. CDR3 nucleotides: TGTGCCAGCAGTCGTCTATCAGGACAGGGTAACTATGGCTACACCTTC. This encodes CASSRLSGQGNYGYTF.

This clone was observed a few times. The same CDR3 can be traced to other DNA sequences in this sample. This chain uses TRBV7-2 with TRBJ2-3; TRBD1 might be the D (6 bases). The CDR3 length is 14 residues. Trimming pared 1 base from V and 3 bases from J, leaving 8 bases between. In germline, CDR1 is SGHTA, CDR2 FQGNSA. The CDR3: CASSLGGRTDTQYF. The CDR3 DNA reads as TGTGCCAGCAGCTTAGGGGGGCGGACAGATACGCAGTATTTT.

The V call is TRBV9, the J call TRBJ1-4, with TRBD1 matching 8 bases. This CDR3 region has 15 residues. J gave up 5 bases and V 0 bases, and 3 bases lay outside the gene matches. Germline CDR1 is SGDLS and CDR2 is YYNGEE. This CDR3 is CASSVGRGLNEKLFF. CDR3 DNA sequence: TGTGCCAGCAGCGTAGGCAGGGGGCTGAATGAAAAACTGTTTTTT.

This clone showed up just a few times. This chain links TRBV9 with TRBJ2-2; 11 positions agree with TRBD2. This CDR3 is built from 16 residues. With 4 bases clipped from V and 6 bases from J, the junction kept 8 bases outside the gene matches. Germline CDR1 reads SGDLS; CDR2 reads YYNGEE. CDR3 loop: CASSTVAGGLSGELFF. The CDR3 coding sequence is TGTGCCAGCAGCACCGTAGCGGGGGGGCTATCCGGGGAGCTGTTTTTT.

The chain recombines TRBV6-2 or TRBV6-3 with TRBJ1-5; D gene uncertain. The V end was cut by 3 bases, the J end by 0 bases, with 9 bases between. The V gene's germline CDR1 is MNHEY and CDR2 SVGEGT. The CDR3 sequence is 15 residues long. The chain's CDR3 is CASSYQAYSNQPQHF. CDR3 coding DNA: TGTGCCAGCAGTTATCAAGCATATAGCAATCAGCCCCAGCATTTT.

The chain is built from TRBV11-3 and TRBJ2-5; TRBD1 matches at 11 bases. Germline V gives CDR1 SGHNT, CDR2 YENEEA. V lost 5 bases to trimming and J lost 4 bases; unmatched junction nucleotides: 3. CDR3 size: 14 residues. The CDR3 DNA is TGTGCCAGCAGCCAGGACAGGGGGCGAGAGACCCAGTACTTC. Translated: CASSQDRGRETQYF.

The rearrangement joins TRBV27 to TRBJ1-2; 7 bases match TRBD1. CDR1 and CDR2 from the germline V gene are MNHEY and SMNVEV (reference sequence). The V gene end was trimmed by 7 bases and the J gene end by 3 bases; junction bases not matched to a gene: 8. The CDR3 covers 14 residues. CDR3 loop: CASMHRGDYYGYTF. The CDR3 DNA reads as TGTGCCAGCATGCACAGGGGAGATTACTATGGCTACACCTTC.

The chain couples TRBV6-1 to TRBJ2-7; a possible D gene is TRBD2 (7 bases). The CDR3 loop spans 14 amino acids. Germline CDR1 reads MNHNS; CDR2 reads SASEGT. Trimming removed 2 bases from V and 13 bases from J, with 21 bases in between. CDR3 protein: CASSENGGGPACYF. CDR3 DNA: TGTGCCAGCAGTGAAAACGGCGGGGGCCCTGCGTGTTACTTC.

J is TRBJ1-1 and V is TRBV4-2; D is ambiguous. The V end lost 0 bases, the J end lost 1 base, and 9 bases lay between the germline ends. Looked up from germline, CDR1 is LGHNA and CDR2 is YNFKEQ. There are 15 residues in the CDR3. The CDR3 region is CASSQDAHPNTEAFF. CDR3 nucleotides: TGTGCCAGCAGCCAAGATGCACATCCGAACACTGAAGCTTTCTTT.

The V call is TRBV6-2 or TRBV6-3, the J call TRBJ1-1; 7 bases agree with TRBD1. This CDR3 region has 12 residues. Trimming removed 5 bases from V and 5 bases from J; junction bases left unmatched: 2. Germline CDR1 MNHEY, CDR2 SVGEGT. CDR3: CASSRQGTEAFF. In DNA, the CDR3 is TGTGCCAGCAGTCGACAGGGAACTGAAGCTTTCTTT.

This clone is a singleton in its sample. The chain is built from TRBV5-1 and TRBJ2-3; TRBD2 aligns across 12 bases. V shed 2 bases, J shed 1 base, and the junction held 2 bases outside the gene matches. CDR3 length: 16 amino acids. In germline, CDR1 is SGHRS, CDR2 YFSETQ. The DNA for the CDR3 is TGCGCCAGCAGCTTACGGACTAGCGGGGGCACAGATACGCAGTATTTT. Translation: CASSLRTSGGTDTQYF.

Turning to this clone: A much larger clone differs by one base, so this may be a read error. The rearrangement joins TRBV7-2 to TRBJ2-1; 9 bases are shared with TRBD2. This CDR3 has 15 amino acids. With V trimmed by 3 bases and J by 4 bases, 4 bases remained unmatched. Germline CDR1 SGHTA, CDR2 FQGNSA. The CDR3 sequence: CASSFGGGAYNEQFF. The CDR3 DNA follows: TGTGCCAGCAGCTTCGGCGGGGGGGCGTACAATGAGCAGTTCTTC.

The rearrangement links TRBV6-2 or TRBV6-3 to TRBJ2-7; TRBD2 matches 9 bases. Germline values: CDR1 MNHEY, CDR2 SVGEGT. V was pared by 0 bases and J by 4 bases, with 4 bases of the junction left unmatched. This CDR3 has 15 residues. The CDR3 coding sequence is TGTGCCAGCAGTTACTCGGCGGGGGGGCCGTACGAGCAGTACTTC. It codes for CASSYSAGGPYEQYF.